The clone carrying this T cell receptor beta chain was seen at least ten times. The sample comes from a study of T cells in Graves' hyperthyroidism and ophthalmopathy. Graves' hyperthyroidism is called stable when ophthalmopathy does not progress within 18 months. Amplification targeted TCR beta CDR3 regions from RNA transcripts. During a first-round RT-PCR of the TCR CDR3, the HTBI primer set was used. TCRdb re-called the multiplex PCR reads with MiXCR, one entry per CDR3 protein. The data show 350,000 or so distinct CDR3 sequences, about 20% seen once. Trimming shortened V by 0 bases and J by 0 bases, and 8 bases separated the two germline ends. The germline CDR1 and CDR2 sequences are DFQATT and SNEGSKA (reference sequence). The CDR3 runs 14 residues.

V and J are TRBV20-1 and TRBJ1-1; the D is unclear. This clonotype was obtained from a woman aged 45-60 years with Graves' hyperthyroidism. Sequencing was carried out using blood. DNA of the CDR3: TGCAGTGCTAGAGATCCCAATATGAACACTGAAGCTTTCTTT. It encodes CSARDPNMNTEAFF.